These 29 T cell receptor beta chains came from one sample sequenced in a study of response to subunit inactivated influenza vaccine. Each CDR3 protein gets one entry after TCRdb re-called the RT-PCR reads with MiXCR. The sample records some 550,000 distinct CDR3 sequences, roughly a quarter being singletons. The sample was also linked to a second study, of T cells expressing NK-cell markers. From that paper: TCR beta cDNA was made by 5'RACE template switching with UMIs.

The material was CD4+ T cells sorted from PBMCs, obtained roughly 12 days after vaccination. The source is a middle-aged man who received an inactivated influenza vaccine.

This clonotype was picked up a small number of times. This rearrangement joins TRBV4-1 to TRBJ1-2; no clear D. V was trimmed by 0 bases and J by 4 bases, leaving 6 bases between them. Germline values: CDR1 MGHRA, CDR2 YSYEKL. The CDR3 sequence is 13 residues long. The chain's CDR3 is CASSQETFYGYTF. CDR3 nucleotides: TGCGCCAGCAGCCAAGAAACATTCTATGGCTACACCTTC.

V and J are TRBV6-5 and TRBJ1-6, with 7 bases matching TRBD1. CDR1 and CDR2 (germline): MNHEY, SVGAGI. V lost 0 bases to trimming and J lost 0 bases; unmatched junction nucleotides: 8. The CDR3 spans 19 residues. The CDR3 spells CASSYSSPGQSSYNSPLHF. The CDR3 nucleotides are TGTGCCAGCAGTTACTCTTCTCCGGGACAGAGCTCCTATAATTCACCCCTCCACTTT.

In this sample, this clonotype turned up a few times. The chain employs TRBV18 and TRBJ2-7; 7 bases map to TRBD1. The J segment lost 4 bases and the V segment lost 1 base, leaving 7 bases of the junction unmatched. Germline CDR1 is KGHSH and CDR2 is LQKENI. The CDR3 is made up of 15 amino acids. The CDR3 nucleotides read TGTGCCAGCTCACCACTAGGGGACAGAATTTACGAGCAGTACTTC. Amino acids: CASSPLGDRIYEQYF.

This clonotype was detected a few times. The chain couples TRBV20-1 to TRBJ2-2; TRBD2 agrees at 7 bases. J lost 8 bases, V lost 6 bases, and 6 bases had no gene match. Germline V gene lookup returns CDR1 DFQATT and CDR2 SNEGSKA (reference sequence). The CDR3 totals 12 residues. The CDR3 spells CSALQGGGELFF. For the CDR3, the DNA is TGCAGTGCACTCCAGGGAGGGGGGGAGCTGTTTTTT.

This clonotype turned up a few times. The CDR3 DNA follows: TGTGCCATCAGTGAGAGGACAGGGGGTGCTGGGGCCAACGTCCTGACTTTC. This encodes CAISERTGGAGANVLTF. The gene calls are TRBV10-3 and TRBJ2-6, with 10 bases fitting TRBD1. The CDR3 is 17 amino acids. V lost 2 bases to trimming and J lost 2 bases; unmatched junction nucleotides: 3. Germline V lookup: CDR1 ENHRY, CDR2 SYGVKD.

The chain links TRBV30 to TRBJ2-1; TRBD2 might be the D (6 bases). This CDR3 has 15 amino acids. Trimming removed 0 bases at V and 0 bases at J, with 9 bases between. Germline CDR1 GTSNPN, CDR2 SVGIG (reference sequence). CDR3 DNA: TGTGCCTGGAGTGTAGGGAGGAGCTCCTACAATGAGCAGTTCTTC. Translation: CAWSVGRSSYNEQFF. The full variable domain, rest sourced from reference TRBV30 and TRBJ2-1, is SQTIHQWPATLVQPVGSPLSLECTVEGTSNPNLYWYRQAAGRGLQLLFYSVGIGQISSEVPQNLSASRPQDRQFILSSKKLLLSDSGFYLCAWSVGRSSYNEQFFGPGTRLTVL.

The chain has TRBV27 and TRBJ2-1; D not resolved. Per the germline V gene, CDR1 is MNHEY and CDR2 is SMNVEV (reference sequence). The CDR3 runs to 16 residues. The V end was cut by 5 bases, the J end by 0 bases, with 14 bases between. The CDR3: CASSPAPLSSYNEQFF. CDR3 nucleotides: TGTGCCAGCAGTCCTGCCCCCCTGAGCTCCTACAATGAGCAGTTCTTC.

This clonotype has a handful of counts. The chain uses TRBV6-2 or TRBV6-3 and TRBJ1-1; 11 bases line up with TRBD1. The germline gives CDR1 MNHEY, CDR2 SVGEGT. The CDR3 loop spans 16 amino acids. V shed 1 base and J 7 bases; nucleotides not matched to a gene: 8. This CDR3 reads CASSYYRTGGMGEAFF. For the CDR3, the DNA is TGTGCCAGCAGTTACTACCGGACAGGGGGCATGGGTGAAGCTTTCTTT.

Many counts were recorded for this clonotype. The chain employs TRBV5-5 and TRBJ2-7; D is ambiguous. The V gene's germline CDR1 is SGHKS and CDR2 YYEKEE (reference sequence). The CDR3 length is 15 residues. The V end lost 5 bases, the J end lost 0 bases, and 15 bases lay between the germline ends. CDR3 nucleotides: TGTGCCAGCAGTACGGGCCCCCAGGTCTCCTACGAGCAGTACTTC. Translated, it gives CASSTGPQVSYEQYF.

In this sample, this clonotype turned up a few times. The chain couples TRBV6-2 or TRBV6-3 to TRBJ2-3, with 7 bases identical to TRBD2. Germline lookup yields CDR1 MNHEY and CDR2 SVGEGT. Trimming took 1 base from V and 5 from J; bases not matched to a gene: 18. There are 19 residues in the CDR3. The CDR3, as DNA: TGTGCCAGCAGTTACTTTACTCTCCGGGACTACCTTTCCGGAGATACGCAGTATTTT. As protein: CASSYFTLRDYLSGDTQYF.

This sequence joins TRBV12-3 or TRBV12-4 and TRBJ2-7, with 16 bases lining up with TRBD2. The CDR3 totals 17 residues. Trimming took 6 bases from V and 0 from J; bases not matched to a gene: 5. The CDR3 DNA reads as TGTGCCAGCAGCCCGGGACTAGCGGGAGGGAACTCCTACGAGCAGTACTTC. It yields the protein CASSPGLAGGNSYEQYF.

The chain uses TRBV5-1 and TRBJ1-4, with D possibly matching TRBD1 (6 bases). This CDR3 contains 12 residues. Germline V gives CDR1 SGHRS, CDR2 YFSETQ. The V end was cut by 5 bases, the J end by 10 bases, with 12 bases between. The CDR3 is CASSFEQGKLFF. The CDR3 DNA sequence: TGCGCCAGCAGTTTTGAACAGGGAAAACTGTTTTTT. The variable domain in full, with the rest retrieved from reference TRBV5-1 and TRBJ1-4, is KAGVTQTPRYLIKTRGQQVTLSCSPISGHRSVSWYQQTPGQGLQFLFEYFSETQRNKGNFPGRFSGRQFSNSRSEMNVSTLELGDSALYLCASSFEQGKLFFGSGTQLSVL.

This clonotype has just a few counts. The V and J genes are TRBV10-3 and TRBJ2-3; 10 positions agree with TRBD2. Germline V gene lookup returns CDR1 ENHRY and CDR2 SYGVKD. Germline trimming cut 3 bases from V and 6 bases from J; bases unmatched to any gene: 6. The CDR3 extends over 15 amino acids. CDR3 sequence: CAISEGLAGADTQYF. The CDR3 coding sequence is TGTGCCATCAGTGAAGGGCTAGCGGGGGCGGATACGCAGTATTTT.

There are many counts of this clonotype. This rearrangement joins TRBV10-3 to TRBJ2-3; no reliable D call. The CDR3 sequence is 15 residues long. V was shortened by 6 bases and J by 0 bases, with 13 bases between the two germline ends. Per the germline V gene, CDR1 is ENHRY and CDR2 is SYGVKD. The CDR3 reads CAIREAVLSTDTQYF. The CDR3 DNA follows: TGTGCCATCAGGGAAGCAGTCTTGAGCACAGATACGCAGTATTTT.

This clonotype has more than one count but fewer than ten. The chain employs TRBV7-7 and TRBJ2-7; either TRBD1 or TRBD2 may supply D (6 bases each). The CDR3 extends over 15 amino acids. The germline V and J ends were trimmed by 5 bases and 3 bases, with 17 bases remaining between them. Per germline, CDR1 SSHAT and CDR2 FNYEAQ (reference sequence). The CDR3 here is CASSPGEQGSYEQYF. The DNA of the CDR3 is TGTGCCAGCAGCCCGGGAGAGCAGGGGAGCTACGAGCAGTACTTC.

The chain couples TRBV4-2 to TRBJ1-5; maybe TRBD1 (6 bases). The V gene's germline CDR1 is LGHNA and CDR2 YNFKEQ. The CDR3 is 16 residues long. V shed 0 bases and J shed 1 base, with 10 bases lying between them. CDR3 protein: CASSQEVQGSNQPQHF. The CDR3 DNA sequence: TGTGCCAGCAGCCAAGAGGTCCAGGGGAGCAATCAGCCCCAGCATTTT.

V and J are TRBV2 and TRBJ1-5, with TRBD1 as a possible D gene (5 bases). Trimming took 3 bases from V and 5 from J, leaving 17 bases between them. CDR1 and CDR2 from the germline V gene are SNHLY and FYNNEI. This CDR3 spans 16 amino acids. The CDR3, as DNA: TGTGCCAGCAGTGACCCATCCAGGGTGGCGCATCAGCCCCAGCATTTT. It encodes CASSDPSRVAHQPQHF.

The rearrangement links TRBV6-2 or TRBV6-3 to TRBJ2-4; 7 positions agree with TRBD1. CDR1 is MNHEY, CDR2 SVGEGT, per germline. CDR3 length: 17 amino acids. The J segment lost 1 base and the V segment lost 5 bases, leaving 11 bases of the junction unmatched. The DNA of the CDR3 is TGTGCCAGCAGTAAACACGAAACGGGACAGGCCAAAAACATTCAGTACTTC. Translation: CASSKHETGQAKNIQYF.

This clonotype was counted ten times or more. The rearrangement links TRBV15 to TRBJ2-1; tentative D call: TRBD2 (6 bases). The CDR3 runs 12 residues. Looked up from germline, CDR1 is LNHNV and CDR2 is YYDKDF (reference sequence). V was clipped by 3 bases and J by 11 bases, with 11 bases between them. CDR3 coding DNA: TGTGCCACCAGCAGGAGGGAGGAGCAGCAGTTCTTC. The encoded protein is CATSRREEQQFF.

This clonotype was counted between two and nine times. The chain employs TRBV3-1 and TRBJ1-4; possibly TRBD1 for D (5 bases). CDR1 LGHDT and CDR2 YNNKEL come from the germline V gene (reference sequence). The CDR3 is made up of 16 amino acids. The V end lost 0 bases, the J end lost 8 bases, and 16 bases lay between the germline ends. The CDR3 loop reads CASSQDRGLRGEKLFF. The CDR3 region has the DNA TGTGCCAGCAGCCAAGATAGGGGCCTTCGGGGCGAAAAACTGTTTTTT. Full variable domain (remainder filled in from reference TRBV3-1 and TRBJ1-4): DTAVSQTPKYLVTQMGNDKSIKCEQNLGHDTMYWYKQDSKKFLKIMFSYNNKELIINETVPNRFSPKSPDKAHLNLHINSLELGDSAVYFCASSQDRGLRGEKLFFGSGTQLSVL.

This clonotype appeared many times. The rearrangement uses TRBV10-3 and TRBJ1-2, with 9 bases identical to TRBD1. This CDR3 has 12 amino acids. The germline CDR1 and CDR2 sequences are ENHRY and SYGVKD. With V trimmed by 9 bases and J by 7 bases, 6 bases remained unmatched. CDR3 sequence: CAIGPGQGGYTF. The CDR3 DNA is TGTGCCATAGGACCGGGACAGGGTGGCTACACCTTC.

The chain employs TRBV29-1 and TRBJ1-1; D unclear. The CDR3 is made up of 13 amino acids. Germline assignment: CDR1 SQVTM and CDR2 ANQGSEA. V lost 4 bases and J 0 bases, leaving 9 bases between the germline ends. The CDR3 DNA is TGCAGCGTTGTACCCCGAATGAACACTGAAGCTTTCTTT. Protein: CSVVPRMNTEAFF.

In this sample, this clonotype turned up a few times. The genes are TRBV11-2 and TRBJ2-5; D unclear. V lost 0 bases to trimming and J lost 5 bases, with 13 bases between them. The CDR3 spans 15 residues. Germline V CDR1 and CDR2: SGHAT, FQNNGV. CDR3: CASSLDHRRVETQYF. CDR3 bases: TGTGCCAGCAGCTTAGATCACAGACGGGTGGAGACCCAGTACTTC. The full variable domain, rest sourced from reference TRBV11-2 and TRBJ2-5, is EAGVAQSPRYKIIEKRQSVAFWCNPISGHATLYWYQQILGQGPKLLIQFQNNGVVDDSQLPKDRFSAERLKGVDSTLKIQPAKLEDSAVYLCASSLDHRRVETQYFGPGTRLLVL.

This clonotype occurred a few times. The CDR3 loop reads CASSEGATNEKLFF. Here the CDR3 DNA reads TGCGCCAGCAGCGAGGGGGCGACTAATGAAAAACTGTTTTTT. The chain recombines TRBV4-3 with TRBJ1-4; 7 nucleotides align to TRBD1. The CDR3 is 14 amino acids. From germline, CDR1 is LGHNA and CDR2 YSLEER. V lost 5 bases, J lost 2 bases, and 2 bases stayed unmatched.

V is TRBV20-1 and J is TRBJ2-1; the D gene could be TRBD1 or TRBD2 (5 bases each). Germline CDR1 is DFQATT and CDR2 is SNEGSKA (reference sequence). Trimming cost V 6 bases and J 2 bases, with 14 bases left between them. The CDR3 runs 14 residues. The CDR3 spells CSAPAPGPYNEQFF. The CDR3 DNA sequence: TGCAGTGCCCCCGCCCCGGGGCCCTACAATGAGCAGTTCTTC.

V is TRBV28 and J is TRBJ2-7, with unresolved D. The V gene's germline CDR1 is MDHEN and CDR2 SYDVKM. The germline V and J ends were trimmed by 3 bases and 3 bases, with 9 bases remaining between them. The CDR3 is 13 residues long. CDR3: CASSLASYYEQYF. The CDR3 DNA sequence: TGTGCCAGCAGTTTGGCCAGCTACTACGAGCAGTACTTC.

This clonotype was observed a few times. V gene TRBV7-2 combines with J gene TRBJ2-1; 12 bases line up with TRBD1. CDR3 length: 17 residues. V was pared by 3 bases and J by 7 bases, with 10 bases of the junction left unmatched. CDR1 and CDR2 from the germline V gene are SGHTA and FQGNSA. CDR3 protein: CASSFPGTGGTLNEQFF. CDR3 sequence (DNA): TGTGCCAGCAGCTTTCCCGGGACAGGGGGCACACTGAATGAGCAGTTCTTC.

The chain links TRBV27 to TRBJ2-1; TRBD2 matches 7 bases. CDR3 size: 15 residues. V shed 2 bases and J 8 bases; nucleotides not matched to a gene: 9. CDR1 and CDR2 (germline): MNHEY, SMNVEV (reference sequence). The CDR3 here is CASSLRAGRADEQFF. Written as DNA, the CDR3 is TGTGCCAGCAGTTTAAGAGCGGGAAGAGCCGATGAGCAGTTCTTC.

The rearrangement links TRBV6-1 to TRBJ1-5; 10 bases are a match to TRBD1. CDR1 is MNHNS, CDR2 SASEGT, per germline. The ends lost 7 bases at V and 6 bases at J; junction bases unmatched: 3. This CDR3 contains 13 residues. CDR3 loop: CASTWDRGQPQHF. CDR3 nucleotides: TGTGCCAGCACCTGGGACAGGGGTCAGCCCCAGCATTTT.